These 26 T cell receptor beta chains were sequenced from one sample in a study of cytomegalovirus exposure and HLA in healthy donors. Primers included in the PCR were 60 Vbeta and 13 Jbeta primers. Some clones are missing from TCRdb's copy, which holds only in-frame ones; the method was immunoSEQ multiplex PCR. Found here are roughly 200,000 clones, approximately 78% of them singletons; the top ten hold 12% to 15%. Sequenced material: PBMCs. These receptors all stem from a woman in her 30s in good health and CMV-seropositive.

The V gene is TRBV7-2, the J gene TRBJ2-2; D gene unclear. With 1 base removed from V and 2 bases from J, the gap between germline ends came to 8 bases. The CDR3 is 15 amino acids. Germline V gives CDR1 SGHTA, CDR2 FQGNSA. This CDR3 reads CASSLVVANTGELFF. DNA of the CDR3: TGTGCCAGCAGCTTAGTCGTGGCTAACACCGGGGAGCTGTTTTTT.

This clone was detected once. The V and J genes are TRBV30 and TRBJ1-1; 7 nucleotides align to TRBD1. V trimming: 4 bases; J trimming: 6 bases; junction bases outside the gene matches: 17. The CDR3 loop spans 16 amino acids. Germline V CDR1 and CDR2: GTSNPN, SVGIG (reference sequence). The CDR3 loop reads CAWKPGRQGRLAEAFF. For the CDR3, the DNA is TGTGCCTGGAAACCTGGGCGACAGGGAAGGCTTGCTGAAGCTTTCTTT.

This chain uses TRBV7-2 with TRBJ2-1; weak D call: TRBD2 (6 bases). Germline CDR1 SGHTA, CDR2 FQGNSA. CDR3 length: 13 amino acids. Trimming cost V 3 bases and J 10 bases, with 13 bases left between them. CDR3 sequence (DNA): TGTGCCAGCAGCTTTCGCGGGGCGGGCGAGCAGTTCTTC. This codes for CASSFRGAGEQFF.

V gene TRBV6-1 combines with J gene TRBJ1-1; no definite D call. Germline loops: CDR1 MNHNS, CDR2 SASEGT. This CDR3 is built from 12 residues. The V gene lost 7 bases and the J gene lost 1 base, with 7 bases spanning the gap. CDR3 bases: TGTGCCAGCAAGGACTGGAACACTGAAGCTTTCTTT. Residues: CASKDWNTEAFF.

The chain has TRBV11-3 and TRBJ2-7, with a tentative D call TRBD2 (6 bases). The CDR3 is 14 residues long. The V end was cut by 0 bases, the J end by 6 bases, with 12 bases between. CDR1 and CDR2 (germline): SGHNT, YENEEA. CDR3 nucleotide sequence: TGTGCCAGCAGCTTAGATGGGGAGGTTCCCGAGCAGTACTTC. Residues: CASSLDGEVPEQYF.

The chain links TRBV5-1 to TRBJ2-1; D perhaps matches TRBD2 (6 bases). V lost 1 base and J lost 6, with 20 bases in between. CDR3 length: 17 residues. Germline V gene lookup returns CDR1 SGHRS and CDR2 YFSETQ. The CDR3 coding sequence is TGCGCCAGCAGCTTGCGTTTTGTGACTAGGGGAACCAATGAGCAGTTCTTC. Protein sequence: CASSLRFVTRGTNEQFF.

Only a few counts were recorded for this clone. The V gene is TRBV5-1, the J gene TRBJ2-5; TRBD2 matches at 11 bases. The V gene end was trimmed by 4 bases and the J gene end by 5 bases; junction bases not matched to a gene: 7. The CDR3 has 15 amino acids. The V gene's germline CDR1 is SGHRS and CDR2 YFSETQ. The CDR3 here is CASSPLAGGRETQYF. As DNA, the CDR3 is TGCGCCAGCAGCCCCTTAGCGGGGGGGCGGGAGACCCAGTACTTC.

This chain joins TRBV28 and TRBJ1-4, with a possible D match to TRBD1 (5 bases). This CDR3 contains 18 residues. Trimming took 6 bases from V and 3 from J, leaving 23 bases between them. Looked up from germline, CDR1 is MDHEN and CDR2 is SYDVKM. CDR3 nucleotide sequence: TGTGCCAGCAGCCCGGGAGACGGGGAAAGGGGAGCTAATGAAAAACTGTTTTTT. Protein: CASSPGDGERGANEKLFF. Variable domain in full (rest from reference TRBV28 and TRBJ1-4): DVKVTQSSRYLVKRTGEKVFLECVQDMDHENMFWYRQDPGLGLRLIYFSYDVKMKEKGDIPEGYSVSREKKERFSLILESASTNQTSMYLCASSPGDGERGANEKLFFGSGTQLSVL.

CDR3 DNA sequence: TGTGCCAGCGGGACAGGACTGTTTAACTATGGCTACACCTTC. It translates to CASGTGLFNYGYTF. The chain combines TRBV6-5 with TRBJ1-2, with TRBD1 matching 8 bases. The V gene end was trimmed by 8 bases and the J gene end by 1 base; junction bases not matched to a gene: 6. There are 14 residues in the CDR3. Germline V gene data show CDR1 as MNHEY and CDR2 as SVGAGI.

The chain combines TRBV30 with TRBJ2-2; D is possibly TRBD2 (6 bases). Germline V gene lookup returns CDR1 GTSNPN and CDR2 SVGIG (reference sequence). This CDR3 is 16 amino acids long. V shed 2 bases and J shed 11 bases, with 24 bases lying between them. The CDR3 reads CAWSPWGGRGSDELFF. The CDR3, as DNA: TGTGCCTGGAGTCCCTGGGGAGGCAGAGGCTCCGACGAGCTGTTTTTT.

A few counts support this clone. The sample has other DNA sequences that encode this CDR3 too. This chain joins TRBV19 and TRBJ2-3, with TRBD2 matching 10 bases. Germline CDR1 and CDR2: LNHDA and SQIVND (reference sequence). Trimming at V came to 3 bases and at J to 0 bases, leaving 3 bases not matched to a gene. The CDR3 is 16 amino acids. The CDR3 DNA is TGTGCCAGTAGTATTCTAGCGGGGGCCAGCACAGATACGCAGTATTTT. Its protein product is CASSILAGASTDTQYF.

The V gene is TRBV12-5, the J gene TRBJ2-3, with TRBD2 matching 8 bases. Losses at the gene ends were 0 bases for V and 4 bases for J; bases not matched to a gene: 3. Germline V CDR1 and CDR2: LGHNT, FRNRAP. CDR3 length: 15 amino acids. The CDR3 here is CASGLVLGGADTQYF. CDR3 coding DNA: TGTGCTAGTGGTTTGGTACTCGGGGGGGCAGATACGCAGTATTTT.

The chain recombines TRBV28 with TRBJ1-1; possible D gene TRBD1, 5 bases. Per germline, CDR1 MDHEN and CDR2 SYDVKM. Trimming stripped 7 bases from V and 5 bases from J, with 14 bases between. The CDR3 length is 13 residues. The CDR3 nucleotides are TGTGCCAGCACCCCAGCGGGGGAGACTGAAGCTTTCTTT. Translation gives CASTPAGETEAFF.

As DNA, the CDR3 is TGCGCCAGCAGTGGTACTAGCGGGGCCTCTGGCTCCTACAATGAGCAGTTCTTC. It codes for CASSGTSGASGSYNEQFF. The V gene is TRBV10-1, the J gene TRBJ2-1; 10 bases line up with TRBD2. This CDR3 is built from 18 residues. J gave up 0 bases and V 4 bases, and 9 bases lay outside the gene matches. CDR1 WNHNN and CDR2 SYGVQD come from the germline V gene (reference sequence).

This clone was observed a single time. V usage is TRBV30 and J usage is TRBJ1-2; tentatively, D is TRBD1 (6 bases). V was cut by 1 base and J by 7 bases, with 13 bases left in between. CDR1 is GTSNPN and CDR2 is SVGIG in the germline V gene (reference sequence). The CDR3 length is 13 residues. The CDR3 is CAWSAGTWGGYTF. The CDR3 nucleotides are TGTGCCTGGAGTGCAGGGACATGGGGTGGCTACACCTTC.

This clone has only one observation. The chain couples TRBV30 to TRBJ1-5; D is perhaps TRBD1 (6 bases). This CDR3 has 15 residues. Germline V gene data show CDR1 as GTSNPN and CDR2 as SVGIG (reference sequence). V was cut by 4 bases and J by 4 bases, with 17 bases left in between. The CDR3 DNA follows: TGTGCCTGGACCCCAAGGGGCAGGGGAAATCAGCCCCAGCATTTT. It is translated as CAWTPRGRGNQPQHF.

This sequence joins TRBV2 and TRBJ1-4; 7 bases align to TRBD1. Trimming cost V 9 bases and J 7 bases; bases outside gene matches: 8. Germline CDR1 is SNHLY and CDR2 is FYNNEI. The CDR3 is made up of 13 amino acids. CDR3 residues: CARSGTEGEKLFF. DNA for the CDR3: TGTGCCAGGTCCGGGACAGAGGGTGAAAAACTGTTTTTT.

CDR3 sequence reads: CASSWARTTRGAFF. The CDR3 nucleotides are TGTGCCAGCAGCTGGGCGCGGACCACCCGCGGGGCTTTCTTT. The chain employs TRBV11-3 and TRBJ1-1; D gene uncertain. Trimming took 4 bases from V and 11 from J, leaving 20 bases between them. The CDR3 extends over 14 amino acids. Germline CDR1 and CDR2: SGHNT and YENEEA.

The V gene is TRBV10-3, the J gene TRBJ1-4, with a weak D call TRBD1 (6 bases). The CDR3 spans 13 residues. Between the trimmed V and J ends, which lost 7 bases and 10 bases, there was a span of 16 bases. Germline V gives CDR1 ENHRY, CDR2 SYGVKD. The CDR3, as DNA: TGTGCCATCAAGAACAGGGAGGGCGGAAAACTGTTTTTT. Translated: CAIKNREGGKLFF.

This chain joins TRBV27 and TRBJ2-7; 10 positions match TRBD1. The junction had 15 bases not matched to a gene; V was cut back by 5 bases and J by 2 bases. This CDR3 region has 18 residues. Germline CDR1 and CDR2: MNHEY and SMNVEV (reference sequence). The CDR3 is CASSVLTGTGETAYEQYF. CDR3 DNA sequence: TGTGCCAGCAGTGTGCTCACCGGGACAGGGGAAACGGCCTACGAGCAGTACTTC.

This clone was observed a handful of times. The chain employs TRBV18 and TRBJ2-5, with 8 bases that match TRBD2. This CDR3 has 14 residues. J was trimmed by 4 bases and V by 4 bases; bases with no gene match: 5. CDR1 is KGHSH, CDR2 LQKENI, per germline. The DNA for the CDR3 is TGTGCCAGCTCACTGACGGGGGGGCGAGAGACCCAGTACTTC. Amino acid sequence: CASSLTGGRETQYF.

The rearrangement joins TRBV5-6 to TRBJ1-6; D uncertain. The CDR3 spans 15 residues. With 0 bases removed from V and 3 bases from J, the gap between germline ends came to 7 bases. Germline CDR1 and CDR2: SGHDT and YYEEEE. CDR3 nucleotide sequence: TGTGCCAGCAGCTTGGGACTGGACTATAATTCACCCCTCCACTTT. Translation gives CASSLGLDYNSPLHF.

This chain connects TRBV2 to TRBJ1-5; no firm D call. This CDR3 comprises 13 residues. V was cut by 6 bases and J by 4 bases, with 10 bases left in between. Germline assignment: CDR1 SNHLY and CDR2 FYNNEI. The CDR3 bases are TGTGCCAGCAGACGGGGATGGAATCAGCCCCAGCATTTT. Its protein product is CASRRGWNQPQHF.

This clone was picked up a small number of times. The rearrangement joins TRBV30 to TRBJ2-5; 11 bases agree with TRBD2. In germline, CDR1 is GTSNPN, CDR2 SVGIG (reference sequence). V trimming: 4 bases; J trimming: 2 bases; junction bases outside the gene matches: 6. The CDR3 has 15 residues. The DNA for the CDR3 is TGTGCCTGGACGGATAGCGGGAGGGGTCAAGAGACCCAGTACTTC. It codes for CAWTDSGRGQETQYF. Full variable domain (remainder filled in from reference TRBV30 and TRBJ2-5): SQTIHQWPATLVQPVGSPLSLECTVEGTSNPNLYWYRQAAGRGLQLLFYSVGIGQISSEVPQNLSASRPQDRQFILSSKKLLLSDSGFYLCAWTDSGRGQETQYFGPGTRLLVL.

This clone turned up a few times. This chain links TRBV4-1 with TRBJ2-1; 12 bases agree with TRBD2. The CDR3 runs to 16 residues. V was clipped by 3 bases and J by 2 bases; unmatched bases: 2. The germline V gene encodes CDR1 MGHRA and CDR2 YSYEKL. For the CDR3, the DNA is TGCGCCAGCAGCCACTCTAGCGGGGGGGCCTACAATGAGCAGTTCTTC. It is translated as CASSHSSGGAYNEQFF.

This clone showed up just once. The DNA for the CDR3 is TGTGCCAGCAGTTACATAGCGGGGGGGGGCTACACCTTC. This codes for CASSYIAGGGYTF. This chain links TRBV6-5 with TRBJ1-2; tentatively, D is TRBD1 (5 bases). CDR1 MNHEY and CDR2 SVGAGI come from the germline V gene. The CDR3 has 13 residues. Deletions cut 2 bases from V and 8 bases from J, with 12 bases between.